A single sample is the source of the 7 T cell receptor beta chains below, sequenced in a study of T cells in Graves' hyperthyroidism and ophthalmopathy. The CDR3 regions of TCR beta were amplified from RNA transcripts. A set of HTBI primers served as the primers for a first-round RT-PCR of the TCR CDR3. From the multiplex PCR reads, TCRdb called clonotypes with MiXCR, one entry per CDR3 protein. Seen here are some 360,000 distinct CDR3 sequences, 15% to 20% observed once, and the top ten hold less than 20%. Sequencing was done on a sample of blood. The receptors were gathered from a woman aged 40 to 49 with Graves' ophthalmopathy.

V usage is TRBV28 and J usage is TRBJ2-7, with 9 nucleotides matching TRBD1. The CDR3 runs to 15 residues. V gave up 5 bases and J gave up 2 bases; unmatched junction bases: 7. Germline V gene lookup returns CDR1 MDHEN and CDR2 SYDVKM. This CDR3 is CASSNPGQGPYEQYF. The CDR3 bases are TGTGCCAGCAGTAACCCGGGACAGGGTCCCTACGAGCAGTACTTC.

This clonotype was detected ten times or more. The V and J genes are TRBV12-3 or TRBV12-4 and TRBJ1-1; no clear D. The CDR3 totals 13 residues. V was cut by 0 bases and J by 3 bases, with 5 bases left in between. The CDR3 loop is CASSLAQDTEAFF. CDR3 DNA: TGTGCCAGCAGTTTAGCCCAGGACACTGAAGCTTTCTTT.

This clonotype was seen only once. J is TRBJ2-7 and V is TRBV19, with D hard to call. Germline V gene sequence: CDR1 LNHDA, CDR2 SQIVND (reference sequence). This CDR3 has 14 amino acids. The V and J ends lost 0 bases and 0 bases respectively, with 6 bases between them. CDR3: CASSIDKSSYEQYF. The CDR3 DNA sequence: TGTGCCAGTAGTATAGACAAGAGCTCCTACGAGCAGTACTTC.

Ten or more counts support this clonotype. The chain has TRBV15 and TRBJ1-1; D not resolved. V dropped 0 bases and J dropped 6 bases, with 11 bases sitting between them. CDR1 is LNHNV, CDR2 YYDKDF, per germline (reference sequence). The CDR3 extends over 14 amino acids. The CDR3 loop reads CATSRDLGVSEAFF. The DNA of the CDR3 is TGTGCCACCAGCAGAGATCTCGGAGTCTCTGAAGCTTTCTTT.

Comment on this clonotype: No conserved phenylalanine or tryptophan ends this CDR3, so it is likely a read error. V and J are TRBV12-3 or TRBV12-4 and TRBJ1-2, with D unclear. Trimming removed 1 base at V and 6 bases at J, with 6 bases between. The CDR3 runs to 12 residues. CDR3 in DNA: TGTGCCAGCAGTTTAGGGGCAGATGGCTACACCATC. This encodes CASSLGADGYTI.

In this sample, this clonotype turned up many times. The chain is built from TRBV7-2 and TRBJ2-7; TRBD2 matches 13 bases. V was pared by 5 bases and J by 1 base, with 5 bases of the junction left unmatched. The CDR3 covers 16 residues. Germline loops: CDR1 SGHTA, CDR2 FQGNSA. CDR3 region: CASSTSTSGRSYEQYF. In DNA form, the CDR3 reads TGTGCCAGCAGCACCTCGACTAGCGGGAGGTCCTACGAGCAGTACTTC.

This clonotype has at least ten counts. The chain joins TRBV29-1 to TRBJ1-5; 9 nucleotides agree with TRBD1. The CDR3 covers 13 residues. CDR1 and CDR2 (germline): SQVTM, ANQGSEA. V shed 4 bases and J 7 bases; nucleotides not matched to a gene: 5. The CDR3 nucleotides read TGCAGCGTTGGGACAGGGGAAGGACAGCCCCAGCATTTT. Translating it yields CSVGTGEGQPQHF.